The 18 T cell receptor beta chains reported below all come from one sample, sequenced in a study of vaccination effects on CD4 cells after COVID-19. Before sequencing took place, the ViraFEST assay used viral peptide pools to expand antigen-specific CD4+ T cells. It was after 10 days of culture that CD4+ T cells were isolated. Having tested negative for nucleocapsid antibodies, the vaccine recipients showed no prior SARS-CoV-2 infection. Antigens of these TCRs are unknown. TCRdb's copy holds only in-frame clones and misses some; the assay was immunoSEQ multiplex PCR. The repertoire holds tens of thousands of clones, with roughly 70% as singletons. Here the sequenced sample was CD4+ T cells from PBMCs cultured with SARS-CoV-2 spike peptides, taken before COVID-19 vaccination. The source of these receptors is a human donor who received a COVID-19 vaccine.

The V gene is TRBV6-6, the J gene TRBJ2-5; no definite D call. The CDR3 is 15 amino acids. Trimming pared 0 bases from V and 3 bases from J, leaving 11 bases between. The germline CDR1 and CDR2 sequences are MNHNY and SVGAGI (reference sequence). CDR3 sequence (DNA): TGTGCCAGCAGTTACTCTTGGAACACCAAAGAGACCCAGTACTTC. This sequence encodes CASSYSWNTKETQYF.

The chain combines TRBV7-2 with TRBJ2-6, with no clear D. Looked up from germline, CDR1 is SGHTA and CDR2 is FQGNSA. V lost 3 bases and J lost 2, with 2 bases in between. The CDR3 spans 13 residues. For the CDR3, the DNA is TGTGCCAGCAGCTTCGCTGGGGCCAACGTCCTGACTTTC. Its protein is CASSFAGANVLTF.

The chain links TRBV10-3 to TRBJ2-1; TRBD2 agrees at 12 bases. Germline V lookup: CDR1 ENHRY, CDR2 SYGVKD. There are 14 residues in the CDR3. J lost 7 bases, V lost 8 bases, and 6 bases had no gene match. The CDR3 DNA is TGTGCCATCGGGAGACTAGCGGGGGAAAATGAGCAGTTCTTC. Translated: CAIGRLAGENEQFF.

J is TRBJ1-2 and V is TRBV7-9; D perhaps matches TRBD1 (5 bases). The CDR3 totals 17 residues. The germline gives CDR1 SEHNR, CDR2 FQNEAQ (reference sequence). Trimming left V 4 bases short and J 2 bases short, with 20 bases between. The CDR3 loop reads CASSSSRGGPINYGYTF. In DNA form, the CDR3 reads TGTGCCAGCAGCTCCTCGCGTGGGGGTCCTATCAACTATGGCTACACCTTC. The full variable domain, with the rest looked up from reference TRBV7-9 and TRBJ1-2, is DTGVSQNPRHKITKRGQNVTFRCDPISEHNRLYWYRQTLGQGPEFLTYFQNEAQLEKSRLLSDRFSAERPKGSFSTLEIQRTEQGDSAMYLCASSSSRGGPINYGYTFGSGTRLTVV.

This chain joins TRBV27 and TRBJ2-3; the D gene is possibly TRBD2 (6 bases). The germline V and J ends were trimmed by 2 bases and 1 base, with 10 bases remaining between them. This CDR3 spans 15 amino acids. The V gene's germline CDR1 is MNHEY and CDR2 SMNVEV (reference sequence). As DNA, the CDR3 is TGTGCCAGCAGTTTAAAGGCGGGGCGCACAGATACGCAGTATTTT. Translation gives CASSLKAGRTDTQYF.

The chain combines TRBV6-1 with TRBJ2-3; D perhaps matches TRBD2 (5 bases). The V gene lost 1 base and the J gene lost 1 base, with 9 bases spanning the gap. Germline V gene lookup returns CDR1 MNHNS and CDR2 SASEGT. The CDR3 runs to 15 residues. DNA for the CDR3: TGTGCCAGCAGTGAAGTCGGTAGCGGCACAGATACGCAGTATTTT. Translating gives CASSEVGSGTDTQYF.

This sequence joins TRBV5-6 and TRBJ2-5; D is unclear. CDR3 length: 13 amino acids. The germline V and J ends were trimmed by 0 bases and 7 bases, with 10 bases remaining between them. In germline, CDR1 is SGHDT, CDR2 YYEEEE. DNA of the CDR3: TGTGCCAGCAGCTTGGCGGCCCATGGGACCCAGTACTTC. Translated: CASSLAAHGTQYF.

The chain joins TRBV6-1 to TRBJ2-3, with D maybe TRBD1 (6 bases). The CDR3 extends over 17 amino acids. Trimming stripped 4 bases from V and 6 bases from J, with 23 bases between. Germline values: CDR1 MNHNS, CDR2 SASEGT. In DNA form, the CDR3 reads TGTGCCAGCAGTGCAAACAGGGTAAATCAAGGTTCCGATACGCAGTATTTT. It is translated as CASSANRVNQGSDTQYF.

The rearrangement links TRBV19 to TRBJ1-5, with 8 bases that match TRBD1. Germline CDR1 LNHDA, CDR2 SQIVND (reference sequence). The CDR3 loop spans 17 amino acids. After removal of 7 bases from V and 4 bases from J, the junction contained 15 bases not matched to a gene. The CDR3 region is CASTHSSNRGINQPQHF. Written as DNA, the CDR3 is TGTGCCAGTACCCATAGTTCGAACAGGGGGATTAATCAGCCCCAGCATTTT.

This clone was detected once. The rearrangement joins TRBV2 to TRBJ2-7; 7 bases map to TRBD2. Germline CDR1 and CDR2: SNHLY and FYNNEI. Trimming removed 6 bases from V and 1 base from J; junction bases left unmatched: 12. The CDR3 has 16 amino acids. CDR3 in amino acids: CASRPPGAGSSYEQYF. The CDR3 DNA is TGTGCCAGCAGGCCCCCAGGAGCGGGATCTTCCTACGAGCAGTACTTC.

The rearrangement uses TRBV5-1 and TRBJ2-5, with 10 bases that match TRBD1. V shed 5 bases, J shed 5 bases, and the junction held 6 bases outside the gene matches. The CDR3 is 14 amino acids. Germline values: CDR1 SGHRS, CDR2 YFSETQ. The CDR3 loop is CASRPTGGMETQYF. The CDR3 region has the DNA TGCGCCAGCAGACCGACAGGGGGCATGGAGACCCAGTACTTC.

In its sample, this clone was seen a few times. The V and J genes are TRBV5-1 and TRBJ1-5; TRBD1 matches at 7 bases. In germline, CDR1 is SGHRS, CDR2 YFSETQ. The J segment lost 6 bases and the V segment lost 2 bases, leaving 2 bases of the junction unmatched. This CDR3 has 13 amino acids. The CDR3: CASSLGGRQPQHF. The CDR3 bases are TGCGCCAGCAGCTTAGGGGGCCGTCAGCCCCAGCATTTT.

The V gene is TRBV10-3, the J gene TRBJ2-7; possible D gene TRBD1, 5 bases. The CDR3 runs to 16 residues. Trimming left V 3 bases short and J 2 bases short, with 17 bases between. Germline V gene lookup returns CDR1 ENHRY and CDR2 SYGVKD. CDR3 DNA sequence: TGTGCCATCAGTGATAAGGGCGGCAGGGTTACCTACGAGCAGTACTTC. The encoded protein is CAISDKGGRVTYEQYF.

The gene calls are TRBV12-3 or TRBV12-4 and TRBJ2-1, with no clear D. Between the trimmed V and J ends, which lost 5 bases and 9 bases, there was a span of 11 bases. The CDR3 extends over 12 amino acids. Here the CDR3 DNA reads TGTGCCAGCAGTCCGCCATACGGTGAGCAGTTCTTC. Its translation is CASSPPYGEQFF.

The chain carries TRBV5-6 and TRBJ1-2, with D tentatively TRBD1 (5 bases). V lost 1 base, J lost 2 bases, and 9 bases lay in between. The CDR3 length is 14 residues. CDR1 is SGHDT and CDR2 is YYEEEE in the germline V gene. In DNA form, the CDR3 reads TGTGCCAGCAGCTTGCAGGGCACGAACTATGGCTACACCTTC. The encoded protein is CASSLQGTNYGYTF. Full variable domain (rest looked up from reference TRBV5-6 and TRBJ1-2): DAGVTQSPTHLIKTRGQQVTLRCSPKSGHDTVSWYQQALGQGPQFIFQYYEEEERQRGNFPDRFSGHQFPNYSSELNVNALLLGDSALYLCASSLQGTNYGYTFGSGTRLTVV.

The rearrangement links TRBV18 to TRBJ2-1; D uncertain. Germline assignment: CDR1 KGHSH and CDR2 LQKENI. Deletions cut 3 bases from V and 15 bases from J, with 18 bases between. The CDR3 covers 13 residues. The CDR3 DNA reads as TGTGCCAGCTCACCGGCCTCAGACACCCCGGGGTTCTTC. Protein sequence: CASSPASDTPGFF. The entire variable domain, with the rest obtained from reference TRBV18 and TRBJ2-1, is as follows: NAGVMQNPRHLVRRRGQEARLRCSPMKGHSHVYWYRQLPEEGLKFMVYLQKENIIDESGMPKERFSAEFPKEGPSILRIQQVVRGDSAAYFCASSPASDTPGFFGPGTRLTVL.

This clone was counted a few times. The CDR3 loop is CASRAGTEPNYGYTF. CDR3 nucleotides: TGCGCCAGCAGGGCCGGGACAGAACCTAACTATGGCTACACCTTC. The rearrangement joins TRBV5-1 to TRBJ1-2; 7 bases map to TRBD1. Looked up from germline, CDR1 is SGHRS and CDR2 is YFSETQ. V was clipped by 5 bases and J by 0 bases; unmatched bases: 7. The CDR3 consists of 15 residues.

The V call is TRBV4-2, the J call TRBJ2-2; maybe TRBD1 (5 bases). The germline gives CDR1 LGHNA, CDR2 YNFKEQ. The CDR3 is 16 residues long. Trimming cost V 5 bases and J 2 bases, with 15 bases left between them. The DNA for the CDR3 is TGTGCCAGCAGCACTCGATGGGGCGATAACACCGGGGAGCTGTTTTTT. Amino acids: CASSTRWGDNTGELFF.